This T cell receptor beta chain came from a study of cytomegalovirus exposure and HLA in healthy donors. Study outcomes and limitations: TCR clusters originating in the first cohort tended to co-occur in the roughly 110 validation repertoires, according to a later analysis. Among TCR beta chains, those listed as cytomegalovirus-associated numbered some 160. Rarity characterized most TCR sequences, yet some public TCRs appeared in many donors.

Looked up from germline, CDR1 is ENHRY and CDR2 is SYGVKD. Trimming took 10 bases from V and 0 from J; bases not matched to a gene: 5. The CDR3 sequence is 14 residues long. Measured with immunoSEQ multiplex PCR; TCRdb has only the in-frame clones, and not every one. The sample lists roughly 90,000 clones, around 93% seen once, with about 1.1% in the top ten. As for this clone: Its cognate antigen is unknown.

The study drew the donors from its roughly 130-subject validation cohort, separate from the 666-subject first cohort. Material: PBMCs. This clonotype was obtained from a woman younger than 45 in good health and CMV-seropositive. V gene TRBV10-3 combines with J gene TRBJ2-7; 11 bases fit TRBD1. In DNA form, the CDR3 reads TGTGCCACCGGGACAGGGGGAAGCTCCTACGAGCAGTACTTC. This translates into CATGTGGSSYEQYF.